Listed here is a single T cell receptor (beta chain). These data originate in a study of control samples from healthy donors and cancer patients. Germline-derived CDR1 and CDR2 are MNHEY and SVGAGI. The CDR3 runs to 13 residues. V was clipped by 6 bases and J by 2 bases, with 11 bases between them. Clones were read by immunoSEQ multiplex PCR, and TCRdb kept only the in-frame ones, dropping some. The table has around 140,000 clones, around 90% seen once. The chain recombines TRBV6-5 with TRBJ2-7; D remains ambiguous. Material: blood. The clonotype was recovered from a man aged 40-49 years in good health. This CDR3 is CASSFGLTYEQYF. The CDR3 DNA is TGTGCCAGCAGCTTCGGGCTTACCTACGAGCAGTACTTC.